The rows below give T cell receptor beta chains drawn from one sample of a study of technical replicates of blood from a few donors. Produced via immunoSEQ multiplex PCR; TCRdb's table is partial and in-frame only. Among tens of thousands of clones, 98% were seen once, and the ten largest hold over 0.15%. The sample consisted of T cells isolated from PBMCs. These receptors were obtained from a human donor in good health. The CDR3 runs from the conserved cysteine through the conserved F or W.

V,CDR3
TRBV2,CASSSFNLGANYGYTF
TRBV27,CASSSNRLGPKNIQYF
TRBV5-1,CASSLEGGRGNTIYF
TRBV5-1,CASSLMSQGMETQYF
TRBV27,CASSLLAGDNTGELFF
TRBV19,CASSMGLAEYQETQYF
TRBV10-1,CASSEGTWNYEQYF
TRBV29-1,CSVEVDWREGEQFF
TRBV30,CAWSPTLTGTEAFF
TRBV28,CASSPGTVNTGELFF
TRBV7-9,CASSLSPAYEQYF
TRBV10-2,CASNLNHEQFF
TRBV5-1,CASSARTVFSYNEQFF
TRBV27,CATGGWHPTVATYGYTF
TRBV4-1,CASSQDSQGGSYEQYF
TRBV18,CASSFRQDETQYF
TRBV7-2,CASSPNVGANEKLFF
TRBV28,CASSLGRPANYEQYF
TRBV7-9,CASSSPTRGVAEAFF
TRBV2,CASSGISSSSYEQYF
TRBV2,CASRTGNTEAFF
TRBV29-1,CSAVGTGPAGELFF
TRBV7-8,CASSLVFRGSYEQYF
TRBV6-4,CASSRTGDGANVLTF
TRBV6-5,CASSYSGTSYGYTF
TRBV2,CASSAGLALSNEQYF
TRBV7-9,CASSPSQRGIIEQYF
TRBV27,CASSLGLAGYNEQFF
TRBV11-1,CASSLGRVLVNTEAFF
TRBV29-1,CSVEDKGQFYEQYF
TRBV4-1,CASSNETGAGELFF
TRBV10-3,CAISESHRAMNTEAFF
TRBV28,CASSAANYGYTF
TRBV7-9,CASLGGDEAFF
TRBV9,CASSEGLIANYGYTF
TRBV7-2,CASSLAHRTSGPGYQETQYF
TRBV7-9,CASSPPTETEAFF